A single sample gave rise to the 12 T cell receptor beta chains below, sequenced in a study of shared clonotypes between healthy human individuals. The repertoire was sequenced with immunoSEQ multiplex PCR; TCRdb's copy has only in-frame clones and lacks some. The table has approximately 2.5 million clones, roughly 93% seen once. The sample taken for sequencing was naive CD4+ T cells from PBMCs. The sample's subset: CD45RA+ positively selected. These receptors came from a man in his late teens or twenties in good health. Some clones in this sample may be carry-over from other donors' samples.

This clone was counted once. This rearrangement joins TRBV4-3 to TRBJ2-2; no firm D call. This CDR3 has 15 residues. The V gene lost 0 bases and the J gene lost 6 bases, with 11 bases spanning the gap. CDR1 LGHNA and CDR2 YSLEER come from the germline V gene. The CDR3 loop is CASSQDLTRPGELFF. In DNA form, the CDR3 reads TGCGCCAGCAGCCAAGATCTGACACGCCCCGGGGAGCTGTTTTTT.

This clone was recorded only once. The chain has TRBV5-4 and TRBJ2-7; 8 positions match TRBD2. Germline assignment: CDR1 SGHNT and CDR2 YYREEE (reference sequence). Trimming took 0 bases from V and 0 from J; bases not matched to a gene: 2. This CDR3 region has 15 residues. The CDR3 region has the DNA TGTGCCAGCAGCTTGGGCGGGAGGAGCTCCTACGAGCAGTACTTC. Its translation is CASSLGGRSSYEQYF. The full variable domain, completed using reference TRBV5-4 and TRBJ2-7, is ETGVTQSPTHLIKTRGQQVTLRCSSQSGHNTVSWYQQALGQGPQFIFQYYREEENGRGNFPPRFSGLQFPNYSSELNVNALELDDSALYLCASSLGGRSSYEQYFGPGTRLTVT.

CDR3 bases: TGTGCCAGCAGCCCACTGGGAAGGGGCCCTAACTCGGGCACAGATACGCAGTATTTT. Protein: CASSPLGRGPNSGTDTQYF. The genes are TRBV11-2 and TRBJ2-3, with D possibly being TRBD1 (5 bases). The length of the CDR3 is 19 residues. Trimming stripped 5 bases from V and 1 base from J, with 25 bases between. Per the germline V gene, CDR1 is SGHAT and CDR2 is FQNNGV.

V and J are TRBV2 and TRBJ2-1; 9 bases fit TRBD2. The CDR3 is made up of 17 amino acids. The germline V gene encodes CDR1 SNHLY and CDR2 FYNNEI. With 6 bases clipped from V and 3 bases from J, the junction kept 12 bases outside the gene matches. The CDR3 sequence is CASRGFSGTSNYNEQFF. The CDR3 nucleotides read TGTGCCAGCAGGGGTTTCAGCGGGACTAGCAACTACAATGAGCAGTTCTTC.

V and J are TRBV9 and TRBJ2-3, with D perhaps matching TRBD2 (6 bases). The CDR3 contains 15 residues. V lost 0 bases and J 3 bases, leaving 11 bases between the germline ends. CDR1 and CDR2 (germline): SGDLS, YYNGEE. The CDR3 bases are TGTGCCAGCAGCGTAGACCCTAGCGTAACAGATACGCAGTATTTT. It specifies CASSVDPSVTDTQYF.

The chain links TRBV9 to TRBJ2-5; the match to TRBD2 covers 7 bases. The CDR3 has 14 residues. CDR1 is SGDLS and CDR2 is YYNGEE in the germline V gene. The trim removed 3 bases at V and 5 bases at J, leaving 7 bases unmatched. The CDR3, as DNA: TGTGCCAGCAGCGACCCAAGCGGGAAGGAGACCCAGTACTTC. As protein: CASSDPSGKETQYF.

CDR3 nucleotide sequence: TGCGCCAGCAGCTTGGAAGGGCCTCCCAACGGCTACACCTTC. Residues: CASSLEGPPNGYTF. The chain recombines TRBV5-1 with TRBJ1-2; no definite D call. Germline CDR1 reads SGHRS; CDR2 reads YFSETQ. Trimming removed 0 bases from V and 8 bases from J, with 14 bases in between. The CDR3 covers 14 residues.

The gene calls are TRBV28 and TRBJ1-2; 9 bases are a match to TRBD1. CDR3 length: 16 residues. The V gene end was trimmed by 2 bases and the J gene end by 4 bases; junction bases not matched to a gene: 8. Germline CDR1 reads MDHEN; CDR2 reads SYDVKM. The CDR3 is CASSLGGGTGTYGYTF. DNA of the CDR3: TGTGCCAGCAGTTTAGGGGGAGGGACAGGGACCTATGGCTACACCTTC.

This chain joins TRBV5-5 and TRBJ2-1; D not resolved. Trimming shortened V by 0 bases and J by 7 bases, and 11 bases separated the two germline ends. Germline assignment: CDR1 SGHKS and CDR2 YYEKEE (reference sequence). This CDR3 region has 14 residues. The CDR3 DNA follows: TGTGCCAGCAGCTTGGGACCGGATCCAAATGAGCAGTTCTTC. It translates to CASSLGPDPNEQFF.

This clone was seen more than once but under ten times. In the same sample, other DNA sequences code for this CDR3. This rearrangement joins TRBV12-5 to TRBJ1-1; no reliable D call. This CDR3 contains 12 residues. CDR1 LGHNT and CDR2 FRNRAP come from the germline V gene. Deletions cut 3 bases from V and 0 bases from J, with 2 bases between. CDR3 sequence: CASGFLNTEAFF. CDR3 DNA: TGTGCTAGTGGTTTTCTGAACACTGAAGCTTTCTTT.

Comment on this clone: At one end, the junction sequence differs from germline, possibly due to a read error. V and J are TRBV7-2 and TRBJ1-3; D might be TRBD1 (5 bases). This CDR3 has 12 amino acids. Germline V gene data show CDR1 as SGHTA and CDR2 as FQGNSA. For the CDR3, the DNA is TGTGCCAGCAGCTTAGCGGGGGACTCTATCCATTTT. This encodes CASSLAGDSIHF.

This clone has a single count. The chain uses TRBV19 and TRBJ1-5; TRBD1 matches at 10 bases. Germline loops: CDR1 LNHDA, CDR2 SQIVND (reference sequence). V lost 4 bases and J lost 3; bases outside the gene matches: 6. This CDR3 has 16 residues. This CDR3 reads CASSTWDRGTNQPQHF. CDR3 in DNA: TGTGCCAGTAGTACATGGGACAGGGGAACCAATCAGCCCCAGCATTTT.